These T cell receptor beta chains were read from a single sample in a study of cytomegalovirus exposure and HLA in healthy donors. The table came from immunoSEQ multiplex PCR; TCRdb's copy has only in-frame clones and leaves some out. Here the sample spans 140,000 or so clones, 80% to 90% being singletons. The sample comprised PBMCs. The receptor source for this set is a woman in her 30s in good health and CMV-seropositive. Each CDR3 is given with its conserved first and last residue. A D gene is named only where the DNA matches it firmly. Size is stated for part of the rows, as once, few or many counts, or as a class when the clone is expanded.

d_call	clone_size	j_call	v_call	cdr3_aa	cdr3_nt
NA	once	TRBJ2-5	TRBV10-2	CASSLTRETQYF	TGCGCCAGCAGTCTGACTAGGGAGACCCAGTACTTC
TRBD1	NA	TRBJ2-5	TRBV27	CASSKQGHQETQYF	TGTGCCAGCAGTAAACAGGGGCATCAAGAGACCCAGTACTTC
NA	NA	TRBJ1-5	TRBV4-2	CASSQEFDSSNQPQHF	TGTGCCAGCAGCCAAGAATTTGACAGTAGCAATCAGCCCCAGCATTTT
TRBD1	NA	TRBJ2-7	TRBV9	CASSVGTGPYEQYF	TGTGCCAGCAGCGTTGGGACAGGGCCCTACGAGCAGTACTTC
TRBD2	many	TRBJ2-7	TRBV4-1	CASSQGQGSGGYEQYF	TGCGCCAGCAGCCAAGGGCAGGGTAGCGGGGGATACGAGCAGTACTTC
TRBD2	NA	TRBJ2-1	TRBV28	CASSPTSGGYNEQFF	TGTGCCAGCAGCCCAACTAGCGGGGGTTACAATGAGCAGTTCTTC
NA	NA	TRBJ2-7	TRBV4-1	CASSQDPAESSYEQYF	TGCGCCAGCAGCCAAGATCCAGCGGAGAGCTCCTACGAGCAGTACTTC
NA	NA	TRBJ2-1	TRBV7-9	CASSLGVGDQFF	TGTGCCAGCAGCTTAGGGGTAGGGGATCAGTTCTTC
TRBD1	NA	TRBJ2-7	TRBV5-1	CASSLGQGTDEQYF	TGCGCCAGCAGCCTCGGACAGGGTACGGACGAGCAGTACTTC
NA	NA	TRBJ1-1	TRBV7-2	CASSLWERAEAFF	TGTGCCAGCAGCTTATGGGAGCGGGCTGAAGCTTTCTTT
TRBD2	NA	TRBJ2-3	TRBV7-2	CASSFQRGTTDTQYF	TGTGCCAGCAGCTTTCAGCGGGGCACCACAGATACGCAGTATTTT
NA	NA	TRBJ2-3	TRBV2	CASSEFSTGSTDTQYF	TGTGCCAGCAGTGAATTCAGTACAGGAAGCACAGATACGCAGTATTTT
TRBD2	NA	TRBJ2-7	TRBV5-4	CASSQGTSGTYEQYF	TGTGCCAGCAGCCAAGGGACTAGCGGAACCTACGAGCAGTACTTC
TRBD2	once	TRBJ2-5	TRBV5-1	CASSLRTSSYQETQYF	TGCGCCAGCAGCTTGAGGACTAGCAGCTACCAAGAGACCCAGTACTTC
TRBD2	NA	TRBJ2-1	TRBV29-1	CSVWPGLAGVNEQFF	TGCAGCGTGTGGCCGGGACTAGCCGGAGTCAATGAGCAGTTCTTC
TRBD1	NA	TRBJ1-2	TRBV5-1	CASSVGQGTYGYTF	TGCGCCAGCAGCGTCGGACAGGGAACTTATGGCTACACCTTC
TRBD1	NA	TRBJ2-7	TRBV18	CASSPGTGPQQYF	TGTGCCAGCTCACCCGGGACAGGCCCACAGCAGTACTTC
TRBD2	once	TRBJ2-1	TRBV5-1	CASSPTSSGGRAREQFF	TGCGCCAGCAGCCCCACCTCCTCCGGAGGGAGGGCTCGGGAGCAGTTCTTC
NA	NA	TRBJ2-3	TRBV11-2	CASRPPVTDTQYF	TGTGCCAGCAGGCCCCCAGTCACAGATACGCAGTATTTT
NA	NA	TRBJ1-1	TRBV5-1	CASSFDSLNTEAFF	TGCGCCAGCAGCTTTGACAGCCTGAACACTGAAGCTTTCTTT
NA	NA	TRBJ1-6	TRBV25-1	CASSERGFGNSPLHF	TGTGCCAGCAGTGAACGGGGTTTCGGTAATTCACCCCTCCACTTT
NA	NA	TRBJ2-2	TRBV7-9	CASSPTGQGGTGELFF	TGTGCCAGCAGCCCGACGGGTCAGGGGGGAACCGGGGAGCTGTTTTTT
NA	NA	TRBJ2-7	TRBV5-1	CASTTLPGRTKEGQYF	TGCGCCAGCACCACATTACCGGGAAGGACGAAGGAAGGGCAGTACTTC
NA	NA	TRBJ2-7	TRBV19	CASMGRSYEQYF	TGTGCCAGTATGGGCAGGTCCTACGAGCAGTACTTC
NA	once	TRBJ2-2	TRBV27	CASSLKNVARGNTGELFF	TGTGCCAGCAGTTTAAAGAACGTGGCCAGGGGTAACACCGGGGAGCTGTTTTTT
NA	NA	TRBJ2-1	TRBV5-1	CASSLGGGRPNEQFF	TGCGCCAGCAGCTTGGGGGGGGGCCGTCCCAATGAGCAGTTCTTC
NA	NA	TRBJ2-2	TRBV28	CASSLLATGELFF	TGTGCCAGCAGTTTATTAGCTACCGGGGAGCTGTTTTTT
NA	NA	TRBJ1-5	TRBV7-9	CASSPIPDWQGGQPQHF	TGTGCCAGCAGCCCTATCCCCGACTGGCAAGGAGGCCAGCCCCAGCATTTT
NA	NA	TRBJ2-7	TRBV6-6	CASSYSGRYEQYF	TGTGCCAGCAGTTACTCGGGCCGCTACGAGCAGTACTTC
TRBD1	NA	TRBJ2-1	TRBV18	CASSPSTGGSYNEQFF	TGTGCCAGCTCACCTTCAACAGGGGGCTCCTACAATGAGCAGTTCTTC
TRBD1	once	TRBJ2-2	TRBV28	CASSFSGQLNTGELFF	TGTGCCAGCAGTTTCTCGGGACAGCTGAACACCGGGGAGCTGTTTTTT
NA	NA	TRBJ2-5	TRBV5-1	CASSFEGGVPARETQYF	TGCGCCAGCAGCTTCGAAGGGGGAGTCCCGGCCAGGGAGACCCAGTACTTC
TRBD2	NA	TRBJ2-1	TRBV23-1	CASSQSTSGRDEQFF	TGCGCCAGCAGTCAATCGACTAGCGGGAGAGATGAGCAGTTCTTC
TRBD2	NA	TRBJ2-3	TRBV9	CASSASGGTDTQYF	TGTGCCAGCAGCGCTAGCGGAGGCACAGATACGCAGTATTTT
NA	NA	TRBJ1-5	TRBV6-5	CASSSTGNQPQHF	TGTGCCAGCAGTTCGACAGGTAATCAGCCCCAGCATTTT
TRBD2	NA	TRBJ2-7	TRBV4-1	CASSQEIPVGTAGVLNF	TGCGCCAGCAGCCAAGAAATCCCAGTAGGGACGGCGGGAGTACTGAACTTC
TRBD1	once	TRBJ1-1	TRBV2	CASSEQGARTEAFF	TGTGCCAGCAGTGAACAGGGGGCGCGGACTGAAGCTTTCTTT
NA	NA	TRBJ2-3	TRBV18	CASSPGRSTDTQYF	TGTGCCAGCTCACCTGGTAGATCCACAGATACGCAGTATTTT
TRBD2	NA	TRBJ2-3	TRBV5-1	CASSLVSGGGTDTQYF	TGCGCCAGCAGCTTGGTTAGCGGGGGGGGCACAGATACGCAGTATTTT
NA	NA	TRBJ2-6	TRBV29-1	CSVASSGANVLTF	TGCAGCGTTGCTAGCTCTGGGGCCAACGTCCTGACTTTC
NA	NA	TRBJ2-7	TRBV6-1	CASSPDIRYEQYF	TGTGCCAGCAGTCCAGACATCCGCTACGAGCAGTACTTC
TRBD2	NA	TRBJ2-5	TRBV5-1	CASSLQLAGPPQYF	TGCGCCAGCAGCTTGCAACTAGCGGGCCCCCCCCAGTACTTC
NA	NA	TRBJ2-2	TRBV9	CASSVGRPNTGELFF	TGTGCCAGCAGCGTGGGGCGACCGAACACCGGGGAGCTGTTTTTT
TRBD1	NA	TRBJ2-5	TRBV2	CASSGTGGQETQYF	TGTGCCAGCAGTGGTACAGGGGGCCAAGAGACCCAGTACTTC
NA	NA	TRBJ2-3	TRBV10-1	CASSPGSATDTQYF	TGCGCCAGCAGCCCGGGAAGTGCTACAGATACGCAGTATTTT
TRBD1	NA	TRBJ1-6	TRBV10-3	CAISESVDRGSRNSPLHF	TGTGCCATCAGTGAGTCGGTCGACAGGGGGTCCCGTAATTCACCCCTCCACTTT
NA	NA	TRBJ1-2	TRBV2	CASRTNWGPGDGYTF	TGTGCCAGCAGAACCAATTGGGGGCCCGGTGATGGCTACACCTTC
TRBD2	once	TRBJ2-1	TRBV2	CASRILAGGYNEQFF	TGTGCCAGCAGGATCCTAGCGGGGGGATACAATGAGCAGTTCTTC